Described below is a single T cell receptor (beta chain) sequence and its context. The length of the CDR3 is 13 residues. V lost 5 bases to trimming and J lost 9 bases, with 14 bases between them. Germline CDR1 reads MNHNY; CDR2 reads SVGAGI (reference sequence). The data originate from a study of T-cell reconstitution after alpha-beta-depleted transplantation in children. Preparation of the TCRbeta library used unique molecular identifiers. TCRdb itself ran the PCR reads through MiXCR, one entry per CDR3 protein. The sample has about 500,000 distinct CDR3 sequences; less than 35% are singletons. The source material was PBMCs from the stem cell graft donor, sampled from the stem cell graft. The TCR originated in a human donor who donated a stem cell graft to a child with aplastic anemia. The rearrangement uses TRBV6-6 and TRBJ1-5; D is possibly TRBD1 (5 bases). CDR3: CASSLGAGWPQHF. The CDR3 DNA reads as TGTGCCAGCAGTCTCGGGGCAGGCTGGCCCCAGCATTTT.